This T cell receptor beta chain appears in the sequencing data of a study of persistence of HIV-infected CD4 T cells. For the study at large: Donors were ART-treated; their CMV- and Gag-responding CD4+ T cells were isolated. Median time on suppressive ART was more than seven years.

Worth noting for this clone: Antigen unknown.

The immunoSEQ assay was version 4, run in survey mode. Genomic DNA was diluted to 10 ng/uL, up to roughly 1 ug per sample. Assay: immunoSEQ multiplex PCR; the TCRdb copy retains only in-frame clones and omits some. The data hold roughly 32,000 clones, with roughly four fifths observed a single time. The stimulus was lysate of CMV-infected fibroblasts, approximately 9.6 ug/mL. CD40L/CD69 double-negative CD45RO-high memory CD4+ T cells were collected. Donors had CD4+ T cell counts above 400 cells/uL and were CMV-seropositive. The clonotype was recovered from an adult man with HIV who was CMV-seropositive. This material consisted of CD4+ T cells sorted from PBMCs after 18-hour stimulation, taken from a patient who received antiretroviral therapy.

The CDR3 loop reads CASRGLEKLFF. CDR3 nucleotides: TGTGCCAGCCGAGGCCTTGAAAAACTGTTTTTT. The gene calls are TRBV28 and TRBJ1-4; D not resolved. V was shortened by 8 bases and J by 7 bases, with 8 bases between the two germline ends. The CDR3 runs to 11 residues. Germline values: CDR1 MDHEN, CDR2 SYDVKM.